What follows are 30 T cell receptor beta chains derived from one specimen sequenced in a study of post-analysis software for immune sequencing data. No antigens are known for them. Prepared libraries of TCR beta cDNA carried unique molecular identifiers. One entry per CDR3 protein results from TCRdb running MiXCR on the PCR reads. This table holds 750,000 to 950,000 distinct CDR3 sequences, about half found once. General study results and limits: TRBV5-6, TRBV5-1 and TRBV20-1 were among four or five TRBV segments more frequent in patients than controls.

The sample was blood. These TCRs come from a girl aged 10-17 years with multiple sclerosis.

CDR3 sequence reads: CASSEESGLQGYTF. The DNA for the CDR3 is TGTGCCAGCAGTGAAGAATCCGGGTTGCAGGGCTACACCTTC. This chain uses TRBV6-1 with TRBJ1-2, with no clear D. The CDR3 extends over 14 amino acids. Germline-derived CDR1 and CDR2 are MNHNS and SASEGT. V lost 1 base, J lost 8 bases, and 14 bases lay in between.

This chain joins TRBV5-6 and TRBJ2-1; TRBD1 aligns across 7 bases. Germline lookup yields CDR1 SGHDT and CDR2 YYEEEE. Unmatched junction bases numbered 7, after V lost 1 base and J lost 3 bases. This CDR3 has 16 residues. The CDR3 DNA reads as TGTGCCAGCAGCTTGTCCCCAGGGGGTATCTACAATGAGCAGTTCTTC. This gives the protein CASSLSPGGIYNEQFF.

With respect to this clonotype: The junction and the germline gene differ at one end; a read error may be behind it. The CDR3 loop is CAGSLQFGEQYF. CDR3 nucleotide sequence: TGTGCCGGCAGCTTGCAATTTGGCGAGCAGTACTTC. The chain recombines TRBV5-6 with TRBJ2-7; D is uncertain. Germline V CDR1 and CDR2: SGHDT, YYEEEE. The CDR3 has 12 amino acids. The full variable domain, completed using reference TRBV5-6 and TRBJ2-7, is DAGVTQSPTHLIKTRGQQVTLRCSPKSGHDTVSWYQQALGQGPQFIFQYYEEEERQRGNFPDRFSGHQFPNYSSELNVNALLLGDSALYLCAGSLQFGEQYFGPGTRLTVT.

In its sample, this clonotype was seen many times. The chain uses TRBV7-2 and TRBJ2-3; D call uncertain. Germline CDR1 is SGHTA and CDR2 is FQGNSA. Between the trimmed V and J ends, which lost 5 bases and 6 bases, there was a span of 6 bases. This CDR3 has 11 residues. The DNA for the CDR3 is TGTGCCAGCAGCCCAGCTGATACGCAGTATTTT. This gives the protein CASSPADTQYF.

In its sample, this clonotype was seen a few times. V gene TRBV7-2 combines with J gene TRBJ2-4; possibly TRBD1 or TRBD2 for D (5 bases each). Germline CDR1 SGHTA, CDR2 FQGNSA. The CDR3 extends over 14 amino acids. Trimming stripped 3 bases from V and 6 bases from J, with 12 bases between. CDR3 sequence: CASSLSGTGNIQYF. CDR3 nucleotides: TGTGCCAGCAGCTTGTCAGGGACGGGAAACATTCAGTACTTC.

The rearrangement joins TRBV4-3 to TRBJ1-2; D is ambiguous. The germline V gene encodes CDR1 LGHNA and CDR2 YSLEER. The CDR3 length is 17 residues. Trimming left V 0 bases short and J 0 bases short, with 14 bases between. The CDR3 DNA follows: TGCGCCAGCAGCCAAGATATCGGGCGGAAATCTAACTATGGCTACACCTTC. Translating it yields CASSQDIGRKSNYGYTF.

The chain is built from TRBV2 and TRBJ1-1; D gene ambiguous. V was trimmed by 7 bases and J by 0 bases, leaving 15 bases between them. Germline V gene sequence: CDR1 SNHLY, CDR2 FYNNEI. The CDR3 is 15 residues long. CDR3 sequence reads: CASKETAGMNTEAFF. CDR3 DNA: TGTGCCAGCAAAGAGACGGCGGGAATGAACACTGAAGCTTTCTTT.

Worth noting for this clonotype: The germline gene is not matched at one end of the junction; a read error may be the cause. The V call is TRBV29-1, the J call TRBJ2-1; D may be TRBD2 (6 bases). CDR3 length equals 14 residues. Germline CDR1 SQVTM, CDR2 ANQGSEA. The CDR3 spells CSVRPGTSYNGQFF. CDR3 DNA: TGCAGCGTCCGACCCGGGACTTCCTACAATGGGCAGTTCTTC.

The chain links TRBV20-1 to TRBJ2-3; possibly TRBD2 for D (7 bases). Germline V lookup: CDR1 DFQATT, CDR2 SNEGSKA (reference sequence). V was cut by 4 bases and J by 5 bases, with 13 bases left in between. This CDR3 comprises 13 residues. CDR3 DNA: TGCAGTGCTACTAGGGGGGAGGGAGATACGCAGTATTTT. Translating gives CSATRGEGDTQYF.

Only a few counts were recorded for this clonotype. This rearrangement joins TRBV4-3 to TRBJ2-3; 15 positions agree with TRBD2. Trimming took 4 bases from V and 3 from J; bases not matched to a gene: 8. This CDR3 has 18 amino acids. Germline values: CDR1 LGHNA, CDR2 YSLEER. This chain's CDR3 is CASSPGLAGGPETDTQYF. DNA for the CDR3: TGCGCCAGCAGCCCCGGACTAGCGGGAGGGCCGGAAACAGATACGCAGTATTTT.

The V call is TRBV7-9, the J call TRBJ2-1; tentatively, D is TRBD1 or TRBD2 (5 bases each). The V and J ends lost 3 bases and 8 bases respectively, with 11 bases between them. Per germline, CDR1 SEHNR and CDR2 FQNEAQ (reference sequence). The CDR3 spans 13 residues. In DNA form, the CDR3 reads TGTGCCAGCAGCTTTGGGGGAAAGGATGAGCAGTTCTTC. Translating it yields CASSFGGKDEQFF.

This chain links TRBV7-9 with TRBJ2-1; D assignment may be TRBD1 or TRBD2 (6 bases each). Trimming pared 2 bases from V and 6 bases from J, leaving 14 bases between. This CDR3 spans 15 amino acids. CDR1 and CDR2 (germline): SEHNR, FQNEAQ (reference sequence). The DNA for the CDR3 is TGTGCCAGCAGCTTAAATTGGGGGGCGAGCAATGAGCAGTTCTTC. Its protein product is CASSLNWGASNEQFF.

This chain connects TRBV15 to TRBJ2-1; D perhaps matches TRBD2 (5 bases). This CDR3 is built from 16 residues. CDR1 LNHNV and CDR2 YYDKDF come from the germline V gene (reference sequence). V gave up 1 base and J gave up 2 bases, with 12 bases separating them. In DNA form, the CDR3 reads TGTGCCACCAGCAGAGGTTTAGGGAGCCCCTACAATGAGCAGTTCTTC. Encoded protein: CATSRGLGSPYNEQFF.

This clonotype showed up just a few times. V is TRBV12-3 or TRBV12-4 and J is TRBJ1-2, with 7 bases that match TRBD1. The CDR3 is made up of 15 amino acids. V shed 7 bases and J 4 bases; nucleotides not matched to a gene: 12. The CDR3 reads CASTGWRTGVYGYTF. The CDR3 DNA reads TGTGCCAGCACCGGGTGGCGGACAGGAGTCTATGGCTACACCTTC.

CDR3 amino acids: CSPSRELYEQYF. The CDR3 DNA sequence: TGCAGCCCTAGCCGGGAGCTCTACGAGCAGTACTTC. The chain uses TRBV20-1 and TRBJ2-7; possibly TRBD2 for D (6 bases). This CDR3 comprises 12 residues. Germline CDR1 reads DFQATT; CDR2 reads SNEGSKA (reference sequence).

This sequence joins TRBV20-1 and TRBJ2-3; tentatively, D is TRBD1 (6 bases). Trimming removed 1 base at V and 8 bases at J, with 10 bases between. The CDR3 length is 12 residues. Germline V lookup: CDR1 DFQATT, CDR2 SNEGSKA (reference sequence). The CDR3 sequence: CSARATGITQYF. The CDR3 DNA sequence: TGCAGTGCTAGAGCCACAGGGATTACGCAGTATTTT.

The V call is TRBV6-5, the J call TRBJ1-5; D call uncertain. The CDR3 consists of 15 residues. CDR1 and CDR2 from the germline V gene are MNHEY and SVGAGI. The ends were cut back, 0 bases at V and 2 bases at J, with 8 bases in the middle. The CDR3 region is CASSYSSRGNQPQHF. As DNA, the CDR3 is TGTGCCAGCAGTTACTCATCTAGGGGCAATCAGCCCCAGCATTTT.

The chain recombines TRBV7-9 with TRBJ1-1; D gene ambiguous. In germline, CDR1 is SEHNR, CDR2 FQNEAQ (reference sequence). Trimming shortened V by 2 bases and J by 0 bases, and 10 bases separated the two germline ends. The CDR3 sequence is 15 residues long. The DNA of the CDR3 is TGTGCCAGCAGCTTACGATCCCCCCTGAACACTGAAGCTTTCTTT. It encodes CASSLRSPLNTEAFF.

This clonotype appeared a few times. Here the CDR3 DNA reads TGCGCCAGCAGCTTGGAGCAGGGGCTCTACGAGCAGTACTTC. This encodes CASSLEQGLYEQYF. The rearrangement uses TRBV5-1 and TRBJ2-7; perhaps TRBD1 as D (6 bases). Germline CDR1 and CDR2: SGHRS and YFSETQ. CDR3 length: 14 amino acids. Trimming removed 0 bases at V and 3 bases at J, with 10 bases between.

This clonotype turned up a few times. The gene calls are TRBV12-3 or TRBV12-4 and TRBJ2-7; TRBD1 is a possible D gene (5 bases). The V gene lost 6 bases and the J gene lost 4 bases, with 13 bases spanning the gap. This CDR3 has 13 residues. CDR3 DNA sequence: TGTGCCAGCAGACAGGACCAAAATTACGAGCAGTACTTC. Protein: CASRQDQNYEQYF.

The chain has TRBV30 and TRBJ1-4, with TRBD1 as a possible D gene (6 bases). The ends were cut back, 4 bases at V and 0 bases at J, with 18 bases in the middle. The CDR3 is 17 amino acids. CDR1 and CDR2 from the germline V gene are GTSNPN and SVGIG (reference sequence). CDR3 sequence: CAWKQGVWDATNEKLFF. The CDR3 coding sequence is TGTGCCTGGAAACAGGGTGTTTGGGACGCAACTAATGAAAAACTGTTTTTT.

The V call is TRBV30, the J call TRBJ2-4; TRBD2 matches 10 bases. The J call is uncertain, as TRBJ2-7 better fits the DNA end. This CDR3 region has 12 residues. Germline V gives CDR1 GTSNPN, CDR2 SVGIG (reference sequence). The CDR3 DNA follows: TGTGCCTGCCTTGGACTAGCGGACGAGCAGTACTTC. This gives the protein CACLGLADEQYF.

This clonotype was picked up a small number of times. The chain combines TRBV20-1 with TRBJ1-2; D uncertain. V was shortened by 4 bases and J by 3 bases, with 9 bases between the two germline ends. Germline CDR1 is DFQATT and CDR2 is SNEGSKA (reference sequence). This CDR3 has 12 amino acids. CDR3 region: CSAMAPHYGYTF. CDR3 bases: TGCAGTGCTATGGCCCCTCACTATGGCTACACCTTC.

The CDR3 is CASSYGSLNTEAFF. DNA of the CDR3: TGTGCCAGCAGCTATGGGTCTTTGAACACTGAAGCTTTCTTT. The chain couples TRBV5-6 to TRBJ1-1; no clear D. The V gene's germline CDR1 is SGHDT and CDR2 YYEEEE. The germline V and J ends were trimmed by 3 bases and 0 bases, with 9 bases remaining between them. This CDR3 has 14 residues.

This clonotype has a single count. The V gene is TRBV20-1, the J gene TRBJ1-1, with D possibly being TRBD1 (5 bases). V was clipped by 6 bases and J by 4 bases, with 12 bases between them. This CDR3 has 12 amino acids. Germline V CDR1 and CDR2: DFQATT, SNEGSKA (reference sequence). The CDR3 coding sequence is TGCAGTGCCTCCTGGAGGGGCACTGAAGCTTTCTTT. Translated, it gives CSASWRGTEAFF.

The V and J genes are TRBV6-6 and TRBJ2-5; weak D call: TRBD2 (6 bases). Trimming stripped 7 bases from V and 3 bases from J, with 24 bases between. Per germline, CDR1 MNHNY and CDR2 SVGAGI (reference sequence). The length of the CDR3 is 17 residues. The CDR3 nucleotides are TGTGCCAGCAAACCCCTTGACGGCGGGACCTTAAAAGAGACCCAGTACTTC. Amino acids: CASKPLDGGTLKETQYF.

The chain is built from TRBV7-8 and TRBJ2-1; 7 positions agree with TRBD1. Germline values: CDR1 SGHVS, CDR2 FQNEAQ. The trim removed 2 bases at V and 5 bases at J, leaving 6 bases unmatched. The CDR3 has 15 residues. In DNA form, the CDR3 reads TGTGCCAGCAGCTTATCGAGGGGGCTCAACAATGAGCAGTTCTTC. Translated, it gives CASSLSRGLNNEQFF.

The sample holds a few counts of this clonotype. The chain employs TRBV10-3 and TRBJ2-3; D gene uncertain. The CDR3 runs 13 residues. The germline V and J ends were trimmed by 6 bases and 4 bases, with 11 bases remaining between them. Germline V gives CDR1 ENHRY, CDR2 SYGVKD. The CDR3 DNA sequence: TGTGCCATCAGGTCTGGCGTCTCAGATACGCAGTATTTT. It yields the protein CAIRSGVSDTQYF.

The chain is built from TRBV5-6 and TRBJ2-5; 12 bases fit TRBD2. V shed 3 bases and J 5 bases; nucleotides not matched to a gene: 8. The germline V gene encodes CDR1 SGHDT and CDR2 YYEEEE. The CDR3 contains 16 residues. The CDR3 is CASSSGLAGSRETQYF. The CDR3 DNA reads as TGTGCCAGCAGCTCAGGACTAGCGGGATCGAGGGAGACCCAGTACTTC.

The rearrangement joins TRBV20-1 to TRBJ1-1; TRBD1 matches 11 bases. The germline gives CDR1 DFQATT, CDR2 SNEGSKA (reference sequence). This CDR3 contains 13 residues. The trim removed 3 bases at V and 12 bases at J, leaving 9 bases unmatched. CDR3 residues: CSASPRTGGETFF. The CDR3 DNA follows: TGCAGTGCTAGCCCTCGGACAGGGGGCGAAACTTTCTTT.